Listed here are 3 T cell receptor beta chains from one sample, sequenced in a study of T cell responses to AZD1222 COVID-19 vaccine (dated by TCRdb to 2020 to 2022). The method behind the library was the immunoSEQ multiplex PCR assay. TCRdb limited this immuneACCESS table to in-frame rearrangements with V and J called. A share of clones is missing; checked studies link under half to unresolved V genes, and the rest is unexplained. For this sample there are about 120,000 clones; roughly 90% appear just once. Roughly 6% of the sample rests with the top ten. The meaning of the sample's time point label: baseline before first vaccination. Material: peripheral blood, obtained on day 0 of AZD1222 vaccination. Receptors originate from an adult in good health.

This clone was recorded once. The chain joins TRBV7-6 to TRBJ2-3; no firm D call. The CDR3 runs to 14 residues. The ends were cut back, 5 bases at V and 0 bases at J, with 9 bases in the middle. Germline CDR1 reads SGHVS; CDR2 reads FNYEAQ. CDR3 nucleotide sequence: TGTGCCAGCAGCCGTGTCCCCAGCACAGATACGCAGTATTTT. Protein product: CASSRVPSTDTQYF. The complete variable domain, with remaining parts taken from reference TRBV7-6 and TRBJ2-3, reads GAGVSQSPRYKVTKRGQDVALRCDPISGHVSLYWYRQALGQGPEFLTYFNYEAQQDKSGLPNDRFSAERPEGSISTLTIQRTEQRDSAMYRCASSRVPSTDTQYFGPGTRLTVL.

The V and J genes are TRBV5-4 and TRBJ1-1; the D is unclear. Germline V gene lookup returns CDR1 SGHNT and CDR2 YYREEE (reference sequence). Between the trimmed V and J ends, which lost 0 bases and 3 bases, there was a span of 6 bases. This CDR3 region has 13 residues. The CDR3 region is CASSLERDTEAFF. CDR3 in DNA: TGTGCCAGCAGCTTGGAGAGGGACACTGAAGCTTTCTTT.

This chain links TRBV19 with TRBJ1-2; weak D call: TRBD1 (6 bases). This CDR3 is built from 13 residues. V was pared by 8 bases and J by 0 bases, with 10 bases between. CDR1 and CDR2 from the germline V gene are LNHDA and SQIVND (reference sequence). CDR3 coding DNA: TGTGCCAGTCGCGGACAGTCTAACTATGGCTACACCTTC. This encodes CASRGQSNYGYTF.